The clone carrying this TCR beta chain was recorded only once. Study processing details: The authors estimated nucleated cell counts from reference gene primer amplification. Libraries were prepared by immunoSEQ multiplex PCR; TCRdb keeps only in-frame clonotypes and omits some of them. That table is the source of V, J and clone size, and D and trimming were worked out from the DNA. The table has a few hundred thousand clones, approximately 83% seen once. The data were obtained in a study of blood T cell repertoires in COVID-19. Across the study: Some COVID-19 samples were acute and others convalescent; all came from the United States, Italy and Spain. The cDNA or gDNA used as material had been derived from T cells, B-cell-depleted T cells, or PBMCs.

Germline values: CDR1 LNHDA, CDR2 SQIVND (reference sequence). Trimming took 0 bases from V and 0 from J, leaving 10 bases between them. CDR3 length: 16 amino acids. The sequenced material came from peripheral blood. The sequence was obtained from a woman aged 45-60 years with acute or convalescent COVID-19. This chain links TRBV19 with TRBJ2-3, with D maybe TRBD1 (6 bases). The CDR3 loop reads CASSIEARGSTDTQYF. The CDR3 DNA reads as TGTGCCAGTAGTATAGAGGCCAGGGGAAGCACAGATACGCAGTATTTT. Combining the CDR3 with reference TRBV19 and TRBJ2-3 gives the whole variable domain DGGITQSPKYLFRKEGQNVTLSCEQNLNHDAMYWYRQDPGQGLRLIYYSQIVNDFQKGDIAEGYSVSREKKESFPLTVTSAQKNPTAFYLCASSIEARGSTDTQYFGPGTRLTVL.